One sample yielded the 24 T cell receptor beta chains listed below, sequenced in a study of post-analysis software for immune sequencing data. Unique molecular identifiers tagged the TCR beta cDNA libraries. One entry per CDR3 protein results from TCRdb running MiXCR on the PCR reads. The sample includes over 700,000 distinct CDR3 sequences, just under 30% seen only once; the top ten take approximately 0.6%. The antigens for these receptors are not known. General study results and limits: Patients had higher frequencies than controls of five TRBV segments, including TRBV5-6, TRBV5-1 and TRBV20-1.

The material sequenced was blood. The receptor source for this set is a girl under 18 with multiple sclerosis.

The V and J genes are TRBV6-5 and TRBJ2-3, with a tentative D call TRBD2 (6 bases). CDR1 is MNHEY, CDR2 SVGAGI, per germline. The CDR3 loop spans 14 amino acids. V was trimmed by 5 bases and J by 3 bases, leaving 12 bases between them. This CDR3 reads CASSRGTDTDTQYF. The CDR3 nucleotides are TGTGCCAGCAGTCGCGGGACCGATACAGATACGCAGTATTTT.

This clonotype was detected a few times. J is TRBJ1-5 and V is TRBV20-1, with unresolved D. The CDR3 has 13 amino acids. V shed 5 bases and J shed 7 bases, with 15 bases lying between them. Germline CDR1 is DFQATT and CDR2 is SNEGSKA (reference sequence). The CDR3 DNA is TGCAGTGCTCGCCGCGGATCCAACCAGCCCCAGCATTTT. Its protein product is CSARRGSNQPQHF.

This clonotype was seen many times. V and J are TRBV4-1 and TRBJ2-1; no reliable D call. The CDR3 is 13 residues long. The V end lost 1 base, the J end lost 4 bases, and 5 bases lay between the germline ends. The germline V gene has CDR1 MGHRA and CDR2 YSYEKL. CDR3: CASSQGIYNEQFF. DNA of the CDR3: TGCGCCAGCAGCCAAGGAATATACAATGAGCAGTTCTTC.

The chain has TRBV20-1 and TRBJ1-2; 9 nucleotides match TRBD1. Germline CDR1 DFQATT, CDR2 SNEGSKA (reference sequence). V shed 3 bases and J 8 bases; nucleotides not matched to a gene: 16. This CDR3 has 16 amino acids. CDR3 sequence (DNA): TGCAGTGCTAGCTTGACCCTTCTTTGGACAGGGGAAGGCTACACCTTC. Its protein is CSASLTLLWTGEGYTF.

The chain uses TRBV20-1 and TRBJ2-1, with no clear D. The CDR3 is 10 amino acids. Germline V lookup: CDR1 DFQATT, CDR2 SNEGSKA (reference sequence). V gave up 4 bases and J gave up 8 bases, with 6 bases separating them. The CDR3 DNA reads TGCAGTGCTATCGGTTATGAGCAGTTCTTC. Residues: CSAIGYEQFF.

This clonotype has a handful of counts. The chain employs TRBV20-1 and TRBJ2-5; possibly TRBD2 for D (6 bases). Looked up from germline, CDR1 is DFQATT and CDR2 is SNEGSKA (reference sequence). Trimming stripped 6 bases from V and 5 bases from J, with 16 bases between. This CDR3 region has 13 residues. CDR3 in amino acids: CSARRVELETQYF. The CDR3 nucleotides are TGCAGTGCGAGGAGGGTAGAGTTGGAGACCCAGTACTTC.

J is TRBJ2-1 and V is TRBV7-9; no definite D call. In germline, CDR1 is SEHNR, CDR2 FQNEAQ (reference sequence). The CDR3 loop spans 10 amino acids. Trimming cost V 6 bases and J 9 bases, with 6 bases left between them. CDR3 residues: CASRGSEQFF. CDR3 nucleotides: TGTGCCAGCAGAGGTAGTGAGCAGTTCTTC. The entire variable domain, with the rest obtained from reference TRBV7-9 and TRBJ2-1, is as follows: DTGVSQNPRHKITKRGQNVTFRCDPISEHNRLYWYRQTLGQGPEFLTYFQNEAQLEKSRLLSDRFSAERPKGSFSTLEIQRTEQGDSAMYLCASRGSEQFFGPGTRLTVL.

V is TRBV7-6 and J is TRBJ1-3; 8 bases are a match to TRBD1. V trimming: 2 bases; J trimming: 2 bases; junction bases outside the gene matches: 8. CDR3 length equals 17 residues. From germline, CDR1 is SGHVS and CDR2 FNYEAQ. The CDR3 loop reads CASSLRGVGQAGNTIYF. As DNA, the CDR3 is TGTGCCAGCAGCTTACGTGGGGTGGGACAGGCTGGAAACACCATATATTTT.

This clonotype was found many times. This chain joins TRBV20-1 and TRBJ2-3; D is perhaps TRBD2 (5 bases). The CDR3 spans 14 residues. Germline V gives CDR1 DFQATT, CDR2 SNEGSKA (reference sequence). Trimming removed 3 bases from V and 2 bases from J, with 12 bases in between. The CDR3 loop is CSARDGLITDTQYF. Here the CDR3 DNA reads TGCAGTGCTAGGGATGGACTCATCACAGATACGCAGTATTTT.

This clonotype showed up just a few times. The chain links TRBV20-1 to TRBJ1-5; D is undetermined. CDR1 and CDR2 (germline): DFQATT, SNEGSKA (reference sequence). Trimming pared 6 bases from V and 6 bases from J, leaving 12 bases between. CDR3 length: 12 amino acids. CDR3 amino acids: CSAPETGQPQHF. CDR3 nucleotide sequence: TGCAGTGCCCCCGAGACGGGTCAGCCCCAGCATTTT.

The chain employs TRBV20-1 and TRBJ2-5, with 10 bases fitting TRBD2. The CDR3 length is 16 residues. The junction had 11 bases not matched to a gene; V was cut back by 2 bases and J by 5 bases. Germline loops: CDR1 DFQATT, CDR2 SNEGSKA (reference sequence). CDR3 in DNA: TGCAGTGCTAGATCCTGGGTAGCGGGAGGTAGTGAGACCCAGTACTTC. Amino acids: CSARSWVAGGSETQYF.

The chain links TRBV5-1 to TRBJ1-2; perhaps TRBD1 as D (5 bases). V lost 4 bases and J 0 bases, leaving 13 bases between the germline ends. CDR3 size: 15 residues. Germline V CDR1 and CDR2: SGHRS, YFSETQ. The CDR3: CASSTGTFANYGYTF. DNA for the CDR3: TGCGCCAGCAGCACCGGGACGTTCGCTAACTATGGCTACACCTTC. Full variable domain (outside the CDR3, taken from reference TRBV5-1 and TRBJ1-2): KAGVTQTPRYLIKTRGQQVTLSCSPISGHRSVSWYQQTPGQGLQFLFEYFSETQRNKGNFPGRFSGRQFSNSRSEMNVSTLELGDSALYLCASSTGTFANYGYTFGSGTRLTVV.

This clonotype has just one count. The rearrangement links TRBV25-1 to TRBJ2-7, with D uncertain. Germline assignment: CDR1 MGHDK and CDR2 SYGVNS. The CDR3 runs to 12 residues. The V gene lost 0 bases and the J gene lost 5 bases, with 5 bases spanning the gap. CDR3: CASSEYAHEQYF. In nucleotides, the CDR3 is TGTGCCAGCAGTGAATATGCCCACGAGCAGTACTTC.

The chain employs TRBV7-2 and TRBJ1-2, with a tentative D call TRBD1 (6 bases). V was trimmed by 5 bases and J by 5 bases, leaving 18 bases between them. Germline CDR1 reads SGHTA; CDR2 reads FQGNSA. The CDR3 runs to 15 residues. The CDR3, as DNA: TGTGCCAGCAGCCAAGGGACACCCACTCGGTATGGCTACACCTTC. Translation: CASSQGTPTRYGYTF.

Note on this clonotype: A much larger clone differs from this one at a single base, so this may be a read error. This chain uses TRBV4-1 with TRBJ2-7; 8 nucleotides align to TRBD2. The CDR3 spans 15 residues. Germline CDR1 is MGHRA and CDR2 is YSYEKL. After removal of 0 bases from V and 7 bases from J, the junction contained 8 bases not matched to a gene. This chain's CDR3 is CASSQEASGYNEQYF. CDR3 bases: TGCGCCAGCAGCCAAGAGGCTAGCGGGTACAATGAGCAGTACTTC.

This rearrangement joins TRBV7-9 to TRBJ2-1; D call uncertain. Germline V lookup: CDR1 SEHNR, CDR2 FQNEAQ (reference sequence). Trimming left V 2 bases short and J 2 bases short, with 4 bases between. This CDR3 has 13 residues. The CDR3 nucleotides are TGTGCCAGCAGCTTAAAGGCCTACAATGAGCAGTTCTTC. Its translation is CASSLKAYNEQFF.

This clonotype was observed a few times. The rearrangement links TRBV2 to TRBJ1-2, with D perhaps matching TRBD1 (5 bases). The CDR3 runs to 14 residues. The ends were cut back, 7 bases at V and 4 bases at J, with 16 bases in the middle. Germline V gene data show CDR1 as SNHLY and CDR2 as FYNNEI. This CDR3 is CASTSRTLPYGYTF. Written as DNA, the CDR3 is TGTGCCAGCACCTCCAGGACATTGCCCTATGGCTACACCTTC.

A few counts support this clonotype. V gene TRBV6-2 or TRBV6-3 combines with J gene TRBJ1-1; D might be TRBD1 (6 bases). The CDR3 length is 14 residues. Germline V gene data show CDR1 as MNHEY and CDR2 as SVGEGT. Trimming removed 2 bases at V and 1 base at J, with 8 bases between. DNA for the CDR3: TGTGCCAGCAGTTACGGGACACAGAACACTGAAGCTTTCTTT. It translates to CASSYGTQNTEAFF.

This clonotype appeared a few times. This chain joins TRBV28 and TRBJ2-2; D gene ambiguous. The V gene lost 6 bases and the J gene lost 2 bases, with 16 bases spanning the gap. CDR1 and CDR2 (germline): MDHEN, SYDVKM. This CDR3 spans 16 amino acids. CDR3 sequence (DNA): TGTGCCAGCAGACGTAACGCCGAAGCAAACACCGGGGAGCTGTTTTTT. The encoded protein is CASRRNAEANTGELFF.

The V and J genes are TRBV12-3 or TRBV12-4 and TRBJ2-5; a possible D gene is TRBD2 (6 bases). Between the trimmed V and J ends, which lost 3 bases and 11 bases, there was a span of 10 bases. CDR3 length equals 11 residues. The CDR3 sequence is CASSFLREQYF. The DNA of the CDR3 is TGTGCCAGCAGTTTTTTACGGGAGCAGTACTTC.

This CDR3 reads CASSLKGSGFYQETQYF. The CDR3 DNA is TGTGCCAGCAGCTTAAAGGGAAGTGGGTTTTACCAAGAGACCCAGTACTTC. This sequence joins TRBV7-2 and TRBJ2-5, with D unclear. The ends were cut back, 2 bases at V and 0 bases at J, with 16 bases in the middle. The CDR3 runs 17 residues. CDR1 is SGHTA, CDR2 FQGNSA, per germline.

The rearrangement uses TRBV6-1 and TRBJ1-2, with 10 bases fitting TRBD1. This CDR3 region has 17 residues. The V gene's germline CDR1 is MNHNS and CDR2 SASEGT. J lost 8 bases, V lost 7 bases, and 19 bases had no gene match. CDR3 sequence reads: CASTAGTGALGVRGYTF. CDR3 sequence (DNA): TGTGCCAGCACCGCCGGGACAGGGGCGCTTGGAGTCCGAGGCTACACCTTC.

This clonotype was seen only a few times. V and J are TRBV6-5 and TRBJ1-6; D is unclear. The CDR3 consists of 14 residues. From germline, CDR1 is MNHEY and CDR2 SVGAGI. Trimming cost V 7 bases and J 7 bases, with 14 bases left between them. The CDR3 nucleotides read TGTGCCAGCAAGACCCCAGCACGCAATTCACCCCTCCACTTT. Amino acid sequence: CASKTPARNSPLHF.

The rearrangement uses TRBV7-9 and TRBJ2-1; a possible D gene is TRBD1 (7 bases). This CDR3 comprises 14 residues. V was shortened by 5 bases and J by 9 bases, with 17 bases between the two germline ends. Germline V lookup: CDR1 SEHNR, CDR2 FQNEAQ (reference sequence). The CDR3 loop reads CASSRGQGGGEQFF. Written as DNA, the CDR3 is TGTGCCAGCAGCCGTGGGCAGGGGGGAGGTGAGCAGTTCTTC.